A selection of T cell receptor beta chains follows, all from one sample in a study of T cells after somatic rescue of genetic block. Measured with immunoSEQ multiplex PCR; TCRdb has only the in-frame clones, and not every one. The data show around 15,000 clones, with 60% to 75% seen just once and about 25% held by the top ten. What was sequenced was peripheral blood mononuclear cells (PBMCs). Receptors originate from a man in his late teens or twenties. CDR3s include the opening cysteine and the closing phenylalanine or tryptophan. D genes are given only for firm matches. Size is stated for part of the rows, as once, few or many counts, or as a class when the clone is expanded.

TRBJ2-3 | NA | TRBV6-5 | NA | TGTGCCAGCAGTCCCGGTGGTAGAGGGAATACGCAGTATTTT | CASSPGGRGNTQYF
TRBJ1-2 | NA | TRBV10-3 | NA | TGTGCCATCGGGGGTAACTATGGCTACACCTTC | CAIGGNYGYTF
TRBJ2-7 | once | TRBV5-1 | TRBD2 | TGCGCCAGCAGCTTAGGGGCTAGCGGAACCTACGAGCAGTACTTC | CASSLGASGTYEQYF
TRBJ2-7 | few | TRBV15 | NA | TGTGCCACCAGCAGAGGCGTCGGCAGGGATGTCTACGAGCAGTACTTC | CATSRGVGRDVYEQYF
TRBJ2-1 | once | TRBV5-1 | TRBD1 | TGCGCCAGCACGGGGACAGGGTACCATGAGCAGTTCTTC | CASTGTGYHEQFF
TRBJ2-7 | NA | TRBV6-6 | NA | TGTGCCAGCAGTTCCCCGACAGCCTCCTACGAGCAGTACTTC | CASSSPTASYEQYF
TRBJ1-3 | once | TRBV10-3 | TRBD1 | TGTGCCATCAGTGACCCGCGGGACAGCTCTTACGTTGGAAACACCATATATTTT | CAISDPRDSSYVGNTIYF
TRBJ2-7 | NA | TRBV10-2 | TRBD1 | TGCGCCAGCAGTGATCCCCGGGACAGGGGCGGTTACGAGCAGTACTTC | CASSDPRDRGGYEQYF
TRBJ2-5 | NA | TRBV18 | NA | TGTGCCAGCTCACCCGACGTAGTCCAAGAGACCCAGTACTTC | CASSPDVVQETQYF
TRBJ2-7 | medium-sized | TRBV7-4 | TRBD2 | TGTGCCAGCGGCTTCGCGACTAGCGGTTCCTACGAGCAGTACTTC | CASGFATSGSYEQYF
TRBJ1-1 | once | TRBV2 | NA | TGTGCCAGCAGTGTTTTCGACAGCCTGAACACTGAAGCTTTCTTT | CASSVFDSLNTEAFF
TRBJ2-5 | NA | TRBV28 | NA | TGTGCCAGCAGTTTACAACGGGGGAGGGAGACCCAGTACTTC | CASSLQRGRETQYF
TRBJ1-1 | NA | TRBV7-9 | NA | TGTGCCAGCAGCCCCGACATGAGGACTGAAGCTTTCTTT | CASSPDMRTEAFF
TRBJ2-1 | NA | TRBV7-3 | NA | TGTGCCAGCAGCCAGCACGGGAGCTCCTACAATGAGCAGTTCTTC | CASSQHGSSYNEQFF
TRBJ2-5 | NA | TRBV6-1 | NA | TGTGCCAGCAGTGAATTTACTAGAGGGGAGACCCAGTACTTC | CASSEFTRGETQYF
TRBJ1-5 | NA | TRBV30 | NA | TGTGCCTGGAGCGTACGGAGCTTTAGCAATCAGCCCCAGCATTTT | CAWSVRSFSNQPQHF
TRBJ2-4 | medium-sized | TRBV4-2 | TRBD1 | TGTGCCAGCAGCCAAGATTCAGGGGGAAGAGCCAAAAACATTCAGTACTTC | CASSQDSGGRAKNIQYF
TRBJ2-2 | few | TRBV6-5 | NA | TGTGCCAGCAGTTACTCGAATAGCGTTATAGGCGGGGAGCTGTTTTTT | CASSYSNSVIGGELFF
TRBJ1-5 | NA | TRBV5-1 | NA | TGCGCCAGCAGCCCAACACAGGGATCCAATCAGCCCCAGCATTTT | CASSPTQGSNQPQHF
TRBJ2-5 | NA | TRBV18 | NA | TGTGCCAGCTCACCAGCGCAACAAGAGACCCAGTACTTC | CASSPAQQETQYF
TRBJ1-4 | NA | TRBV19 | TRBD1 | TGTGCCAGTAGTGGCCGGACAGGGCGGTATGAAAAACTGTTTTTT | CASSGRTGRYEKLFF
TRBJ1-2 | NA | TRBV5-1 | TRBD1 | TGCGCCAGCAGCTTGGCAGGGACAGGCTCCTATGGCTACACCTTC | CASSLAGTGSYGYTF
TRBJ1-1 | few | TRBV2 | NA | TGTGCCAGCAGTGGGCAGCCTATGAACACTGAAGCTTTCTTT | CASSGQPMNTEAFF
TRBJ1-5 | NA | TRBV15 | NA | TGTGCCACCAGCAGGCCAGGGGCTGGGCCCCAGCATTTT | CATSRPGAGPQHF
TRBJ1-2 | NA | TRBV7-9 | NA | TGTGCCAGCAGCTCAAGGGGGGACACTGAAAAGTGCTACACCTTC | CASSSRGDTEKCYTF
TRBJ1-5 | NA | TRBV6-5 | NA | TGTGCCAGCAGTTACTCGGGAGGGATTCAGCCCCAGCATTTT | CASSYSGGIQPQHF
TRBJ1-4 | NA | TRBV5-1 | NA | TGCGCCAGCAGGGGCCGGATCTCTAATGAAAAACTGTTTTTT | CASRGRISNEKLFF
TRBJ1-5 | NA | TRBV9 | NA | TGTGCCAGCAGCGCCACAGGGACCGATCAGCCCCAGCATTTT | CASSATGTDQPQHF
TRBJ2-7 | NA | TRBV5-1 | TRBD2 | TGCGCCAGCAGCTGGGTCTTTAGCGGGGGGGTCCACGAGCAGTACTTC | CASSWVFSGGVHEQYF
TRBJ1-1 | NA | TRBV5-1 | NA | TGCGCCAGCGGATTGTGGGGCGAGGCTGAAGCTTTCTTT | CASGLWGEAEAFF
TRBJ2-1 | NA | TRBV28 | NA | TGTGCCAGCAGTCCCCCGATCCATGAGCAGTTCTTC | CASSPPIHEQFF
TRBJ1-1 | NA | TRBV27 | NA | TGTGCCAGCAGTGGTTATGGCACAGGGAAAAACACTGAAGCTTTCTTT | CASSGYGTGKNTEAFF
TRBJ2-7 | few | TRBV18 | NA | TGTGCCAGCTCACCACGAATTCGAGGAGTAGACTACGAGCAGTACTTC | CASSPRIRGVDYEQYF
TRBJ2-1 | NA | TRBV27 | NA | TGTGCCAGCAGTTCCCTAACGGGGGTGAAGGCCAAAAGCAATGAGCAGTTCTTC | CASSSLTGVKAKSNEQFF
TRBJ2-3 | NA | TRBV27 | NA | TGTGCCAGCAGTTCCCCGGGGAACACAGATACGCAGTATTTT | CASSSPGNTDTQYF
TRBJ2-4 | few | TRBV10-2 | TRBD2 | TGCGCCAGCAGTGAGGCGGGACTAACCTTAGCCAAAAACATTCAGTACTTC | CASSEAGLTLAKNIQYF
TRBJ1-5 | few | TRBV29-1 | TRBD1 | TGCAGCGCTGGACAGGCTTACAATCAGCCCCAGCATTTT | CSAGQAYNQPQHF
TRBJ2-7 | medium-sized | TRBV20-1 | NA | TGCAGTGCTGCGCACTACGAGCAGTACTTC | CSAAHYEQYF
TRBJ1-3 | NA | TRBV6-1 | NA | TGTGCCAGCACCCTTCAGGGTGTTCCTGGAAACACCATATATTTT | CASTLQGVPGNTIYF
TRBJ1-2 | NA | TRBV13 | NA | TGTGCCAGCAGCTCGAGACAGGACCTAGTCTATGGCTACACCTTC | CASSSRQDLVYGYTF
TRBJ1-6 | NA | TRBV28 | TRBD1 | TGTGCCAGCAGTTCGACAGGGGTTAATTCACCCCTCCACTTT | CASSSTGVNSPLHF
TRBJ2-3 | NA | TRBV4-2 | NA | TGTGCCAGCAGCCAAGATCGAGGAGGGGATCGCACAGATACGCAGTATTTT | CASSQDRGGDRTDTQYF
TRBJ2-4 | NA | TRBV5-5 | NA | TGTGCCAGCAGCTTCCGGACGTTCGTTCCTTTAGCCAAAAACATTCAGTACTTC | CASSFRTFVPLAKNIQYF
TRBJ2-3 | NA | TRBV7-9 | TRBD1 | TGTGCCAGCAGCTTAGTCAACAGGGGGCCTACGGATACGCAGTATTTT | CASSLVNRGPTDTQYF
TRBJ2-3 | NA | TRBV5-1 | TRBD2 | TGCGCCAGCAGCTTGGTAGTGGGAGGGAGCACAGATACGCAGTATTTT | CASSLVVGGSTDTQYF
TRBJ1-1 | NA | TRBV4-1 | NA | TGCGCCAGCAGCCAAGATTGGGGCGGCGGCACTGAAGCTTTCTTT | CASSQDWGGGTEAFF
TRBJ1-1 | large | TRBV28 | NA | TGTGCCAGCAGTTTTTGGAACACTGAAGCTTTCTTT | CASSFWNTEAFF
TRBJ1-1 | NA | TRBV19 | TRBD1 | TGTGCCAGTAGTAAGCGACAGGGTGGGACTGAAGCTTTCTTT | CASSKRQGGTEAFF
TRBJ1-1 | NA | TRBV9 | TRBD1 | TGTGCCAGCAGCGCCCTTACAGGGGGCGCCTACATGAACACTGAAGCTTTCTTT | CASSALTGGAYMNTEAFF
TRBJ1-2 | NA | TRBV6-1 | NA | TGTGCCAGCAGTGAAAAAGGAAATGCCAACTATGGCTACACCTTC | CASSEKGNANYGYTF
TRBJ2-3 | NA | TRBV19 | TRBD1 | TGTGCCAGTAGTACAGGGGGCGGGGATACGCAGTATTTT | CASSTGGGDTQYF
TRBJ1-2 | NA | TRBV4-1 | NA | TGCGCCAGCAGCCGAGGGACGGCCCCAGAGTGGAATGGCTACACCTTC | CASSRGTAPEWNGYTF
TRBJ2-7 | medium-sized | TRBV5-1 | NA | TGCGCCAGCAGCTTGGGCCAGGGGTTGTACGAGCAGTACTTC | CASSLGQGLYEQYF
TRBJ2-5 | once | TRBV11-1 | NA | TGTGCCAGCGGGGCACCCGGGCCACAAGAGACCCAGTACTTC | CASGAPGPQETQYF
TRBJ2-7 | few | TRBV29-1 | NA | TGCAGCGTTGAAGATAACAGATCCTACGAGCAGTACTTC | CSVEDNRSYEQYF